This TCR beta chain was documented in a study of shared T cell receptors in the human thymus. The repertoire was sequenced with immunoSEQ multiplex PCR; TCRdb's copy has only in-frame clones and lacks some. The data show 450,000 to 650,000 clones, with around 78% seen just once and more than 0.01% held by the top ten. This CDR3 spans 15 amino acids. V was cut by 3 bases and J by 0 bases, with 11 bases left in between. Germline V gene lookup returns CDR1 MGHDK and CDR2 SYGVNS. This clone was detected a few times. The sample also formed part of further work on human thymus T cells. Per that study: Immunologically healthy infants in Finland undergoing congenital heart defect surgery were the donors. Resections removed during corrective heart surgery provided the thymus tissue used. There appeared to be biased usage of V and J genes in thymic and blood repertoires. Unrelated individuals had highly overlapping thymic repertoires, as reported in related research.

This receptor was taken from a boy under two years old with a congenital heart defect. The chain joins TRBV25-1 to TRBJ1-1, with D possibly being TRBD1 (5 bases). The sample was thymocytes. CDR3 in amino acids: CASSDEQEMNTEAFF. Written as DNA, the CDR3 is TGTGCCAGCAGTGACGAACAGGAGATGAACACTGAAGCTTTCTTT. The entire variable domain, with the rest obtained from reference TRBV25-1 and TRBJ1-1, is as follows: EADIYQTPRYLVIGTGKKITLECSQTMGHDKMYWYQQDPGMELHLIHYSYGVNSTEKGDLSSESTVSRIRTEHFPLTLESARPSHTSQYLCASSDEQEMNTEAFFGQGTRLTVV.